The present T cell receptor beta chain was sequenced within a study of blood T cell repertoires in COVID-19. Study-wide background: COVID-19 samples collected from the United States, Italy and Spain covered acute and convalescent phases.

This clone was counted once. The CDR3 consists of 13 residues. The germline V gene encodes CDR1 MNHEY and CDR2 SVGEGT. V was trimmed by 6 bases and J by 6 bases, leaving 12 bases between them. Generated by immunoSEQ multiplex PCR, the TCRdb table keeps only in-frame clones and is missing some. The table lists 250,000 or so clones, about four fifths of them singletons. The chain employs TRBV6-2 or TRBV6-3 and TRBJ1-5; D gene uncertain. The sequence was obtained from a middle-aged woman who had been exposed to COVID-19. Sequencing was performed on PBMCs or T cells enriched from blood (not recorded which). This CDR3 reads CASSVWSGQPQHF. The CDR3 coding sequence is TGTGCCAGCAGCGTGTGGAGCGGTCAGCCCCAGCATTTT.